This section outlines one T cell receptor (beta chain) sequence together with its context. The sample originates from a study of blood T cell repertoires in COVID-19. CDR3 size: 13 residues. V dropped 8 bases and J dropped 4 bases, with 11 bases sitting between them. Germline CDR1 MRHNA, CDR2 SNTAGT. Data came from immunoSEQ multiplex PCR; TCRdb stores just in-frame clones and leaves some out. The table lists a few hundred thousand clones, 90% of them singletons. Clinical history as reported by participants underpinned cohort assignment. The material sequenced was PBMCs or T cells enriched from blood (not recorded which). The chain combines TRBV6-4 with TRBJ2-2; unclear D gene. The clonotype was recovered from a man aged 18 to 29 who had recovered from COVID-19. For the CDR3, the DNA is TGTGCCAGCTCGGAGCGACCCACCGGGGAGCTGTTTTTT. Translated: CASSERPTGELFF.